The rows below give T cell receptor beta chains drawn from one sample of a study of T cell responses to AZD1222 COVID-19 vaccine. TCRdb's table, derived via immunoSEQ multiplex PCR, lists solely in-frame clones and lacks some. The repertoire holds 160,000 or so clones, with under 95% as singletons. The specimen was peripheral blood, collected on day 0 of AZD1222 vaccination. These receptors were collected from an adult in good health. The CDR3 runs from the conserved cysteine through the conserved F or W. The D gene is left open where the match is weak. Where a row states a size, it is once, few, many or the class of an expanded clone; other rows omit it.

TRBJ1-5 TRBV18 NA TRBD1 TGTGCCAGCTCCCCCGGGACAGGGGGACAGCCCCAGCATTTT CASSPGTGGQPQHF
TRBJ2-1 TRBV9 NA NA TGTGCCAGCAGCGTCGGGGGTGCGCAGTTCTTC CASSVGGAQFF
TRBJ1-2 TRBV28 once NA TGTGCCAGCAGTTTAAGTGGGGATGGCTACACCTTC CASSLSGDGYTF
TRBJ2-1 TRBV2 NA NA TGTGCCAGCAGTGCTGGTCAGTACAATGAGCAGTTCTTC CASSAGQYNEQFF
TRBJ1-2 TRBV29-1 NA NA TGCAGCGTTGCTAGGACATCTGGCTACACCTTC CSVARTSGYTF
TRBJ2-3 TRBV4-3 NA NA TGCGCCAGCAGCCAAAATACAGGGGAGGAGGATACGCAGTATTTT CASSQNTGEEDTQYF
TRBJ2-3 TRBV7-9 once TRBD2 TGTGCCAGCAGCTTATCTAGCGGGTGGTCAGATACGCAGTATTTT CASSLSSGWSDTQYF
TRBJ2-2 TRBV28 once NA TGTGCCAGCAGCCCGGGCACCGGGGAGCTGTTTTTT CASSPGTGELFF
TRBJ2-7 TRBV9 NA TRBD2 TGTGCCAGCAGCGTAGCCCCTCTAGCGGGAGGCCCCGAGCAGTACTTC CASSVAPLAGGPEQYF
TRBJ2-1 TRBV7-3 NA NA TGTGCCAGCAGCTTAATAAAGGACGCCAACAATGAGCAGTTCTTC CASSLIKDANNEQFF
TRBJ1-6 TRBV6-5 NA TRBD1 TGTGCCAGCAGAGAGGGACAGGGGGTAGGTTCACCCCTCCACTTT CASREGQGVGSPLHF
TRBJ1-2 TRBV25-1 NA TRBD1 TGTGCCAGCAGTGAACCTACAGGGGACTACACCTTC CASSEPTGDYTF
TRBJ1-4 TRBV2 NA TRBD1 TGTGCCAGCAATTTGGACAGGGGTCGAGAAAAACTGTTTTTT CASNLDRGREKLFF
TRBJ2-5 TRBV6-5 once NA TGTGCCAGCAGTTTAATAGTACAGGGCGAAGGGACCCAGTACTTC CASSLIVQGEGTQYF
TRBJ2-1 TRBV7-9 NA NA TGTGCCAGCAGCTTTATCCTCGGAAGAAAGGGGGATGAGCAGTTCTTC CASSFILGRKGDEQFF
TRBJ1-6 TRBV30 once NA TGTGCCTGGAGTGCCCAGGGGTGGGATTCACCCCTCCACTTT CAWSAQGWDSPLHF
TRBJ1-6 TRBV28 NA NA TGTGCCAGCAGTTCCCCCTCCCCTAATTCACCCCTCCACTTT CASSSPSPNSPLHF
TRBJ2-2 TRBV2 once NA TGTGCCAGCAGTGGGATCGGTAGTTACACCGGGGAGCTGTTTTTT CASSGIGSYTGELFF
TRBJ2-5 TRBV13 once NA TGTGCCAGCAGCTTAAGGGAAGAGACCCAGTACTTC CASSLREETQYF
TRBJ2-1 TRBV19 NA NA TGTGCCAGTAGCTGGGGGGAATGGCAGTTCTTC CASSWGEWQFF
TRBJ2-1 TRBV30 few NA TGTGCCTGGAAGGAACTAGACATGGTTGCAGGTGAGCAGTTCTTC CAWKELDMVAGEQFF
TRBJ2-1 TRBV28 NA TRBD2 TGTGCCAGCAGTTTAGAGGGAGGGCCGGGGGAGCAGTTCTTC CASSLEGGPGEQFF
TRBJ1-2 TRBV27 NA NA TGTGCCAGCAGTTTACGCGGGAACATCTATGGCTACACCTTC CASSLRGNIYGYTF
TRBJ2-5 TRBV19 NA NA TGTGCCAGTAGTATAGACCTCGGACGGCAAGAGACCCAGTACTTC CASSIDLGRQETQYF
TRBJ1-1 TRBV30 NA NA TGTGCCTGGAGTGATACTGAAGCTTTCTTT CAWSDTEAFF
TRBJ1-5 TRBV7-9 NA TRBD1 TGTGCCAGCAGCCCGACAGGGGTGGACCAGCCCCAGCATTTT CASSPTGVDQPQHF
TRBJ1-1 TRBV6-2/TRBV6-3 NA NA TGTGCCAGCAGTCCCTGGGGGGGGCATACTGAAGCTTTCTTT CASSPWGGHTEAFF
TRBJ2-2 TRBV24-1 NA TRBD2 TGTGCCACCCGAGAGAGGACTAGCGATGCCGGGGAGCTGTTTTTT CATRERTSDAGELFF
TRBJ2-7 TRBV19 NA NA TGTGCCAGTAGTATAGCAACGGGGTTTTACGAGCAGTACTTC CASSIATGFYEQYF
TRBJ1-2 TRBV5-1 NA NA TGCGCCAGCAGCTTGGATACGGGGCGCGGCTACACCTTC CASSLDTGRGYTF
TRBJ1-1 TRBV18 NA NA TGTGCCAGCTCACCACCCACAGGCCGCACTGAAGCTTTCTTT CASSPPTGRTEAFF
TRBJ2-7 TRBV6-5 NA NA TGTACCGCAGGGGTCTACGAGCAGTACTTC CTAGVYEQYF
TRBJ2-1 TRBV5-1 NA TRBD1 TGCGCCAGCAGCTTCGGGCAGGGACAGACCAATGAGCAGTTCTTC CASSFGQGQTNEQFF
TRBJ1-3 TRBV5-6 NA NA TGTGCCAGCAGCCGTCCAGGGGTGAGAAACACCATATATTTT CASSRPGVRNTIYF
TRBJ2-7 TRBV14 NA TRBD1 TGTGCCAGCAGCGCCCGGGACAGGGGACTTCGGGACTTC CASSARDRGLRDF
TRBJ2-1 TRBV2 few TRBD1 TGTGCCAGCAGCACTGACAGGGCCCATGAGCAGTTCTTC CASSTDRAHEQFF
TRBJ2-5 TRBV19 NA TRBD1 TGTGCCAGTAGTCCCCGGGACAGTCGTACCGAGACCCAGTACTTC CASSPRDSRTETQYF
TRBJ2-7 TRBV6-6 once NA TGTGCCAGCAGTTACTCGAGAGGGGCCGACGAGCAGTACTTC CASSYSRGADEQYF
TRBJ1-5 TRBV7-3 NA TRBD1 TGTGCCAGCAGTGAACTACAGGGGGCAATGAGCAATCAGCCCCAGCATTTT CASSELQGAMSNQPQHF
TRBJ2-2 TRBV24-1 once TRBD1 TGTGCCACCAGGGGGACAGGGGGCAGCGGCGCCGGGGAGCTGTTTTTT CATRGTGGSGAGELFF
TRBJ2-5 TRBV6-9 NA NA TGTGCCGAGCAGGGGCCCCAGTACTTC CAEQGPQYF
TRBJ1-2 TRBV28 NA NA TGTGCCAGCAGTTTGCCAGGGATCTCCGATGGCTACACCTTC CASSLPGISDGYTF
TRBJ1-1 TRBV7-3 once NA TGTGCCAGCAGCCTTACTAGTCGGGGGACTGAAGCTTTCTTT CASSLTSRGTEAFF
TRBJ1-5 TRBV6-5 NA NA TGTGCCAGCAGCACGGGGGTTAGCAATCAGCCCCAGCATTTT CASSTGVSNQPQHF
TRBJ1-1 TRBV28 NA NA TGTGCCAGCAGTAGCCCGGGGCAGGCGAACACTGAAGCTTTCTTT CASSSPGQANTEAFF
TRBJ2-1 TRBV24-1 NA NA TGTGCCACCTCATATGGTAATGAGCAGTTCTTC CATSYGNEQFF
TRBJ2-3 TRBV20-1 NA TRBD2 TGCAGTGCTAGTACTAGCGGGATCCGCACAGATACGCAGTATTTT CSASTSGIRTDTQYF